A single sample gave rise to the 5 T cell receptor beta chains below, sequenced in a study of blood T cells in healthy people across ages (dated by TCRdb to the mid-2010s). Library preparation was by 5' RACE. The sequencing machine was an Illumina HiSeq 2500. A second PCR of roughly 6 to 12 cycles was performed with a sample-barcoded 5' primer and a J-beta primer mix. TCRdb applied fastp at Q25 and MiXCR to the public reads, then kept only in-frame beta chains. Rows matching on CDR3 protein sequence are summarized as one entry with the most common DNA and genes. The table for this sample lists hundreds of thousands of distinct CDR3 sequences; 58% of them were counted only once. The ten largest clones represent about 20% of the sample. Sequenced input: blood. The source of these receptors is a man younger than 40 in good health.

The gene calls are TRBV2 and TRBJ1-1; 7 positions agree with TRBD1. The V gene end was trimmed by 8 bases and the J gene end by 4 bases; junction bases not matched to a gene: 10. Germline CDR1 SNHLY, CDR2 FYNNEI. The CDR3 length is 14 residues. This chain's CDR3 is CASQYKGDSTEAFF. Written as DNA, the CDR3 is TGTGCCAGCCAGTACAAAGGGGACAGCACTGAAGCTTTCTTT. Looking up the rest from reference TRBV2 and TRBJ1-1 gives the full variable domain: EPEVTQTPSHQVTQMGQEVILRCVPISNHLYFYWYRQILGQKVEFLVSFYNNEISEKSEIFDDQFSVERPDGSNFTLKIRSTKLEDSAMYFCASQYKGDSTEAFFGQGTRLTVV.

The V call is TRBV7-2, the J call TRBJ2-3; unclear D gene. Trimming removed 5 bases at V and 8 bases at J, with 14 bases between. Germline V CDR1 and CDR2: SGHTA, FQGNSA. The CDR3 runs to 13 residues. The CDR3 protein is CASSPASPGTQYF. The CDR3 DNA reads TGTGCCAGCAGCCCAGCCTCCCCCGGTACGCAGTATTTT.

The chain links TRBV4-2 to TRBJ2-7; 8 nucleotides line up with TRBD1. V gave up 6 bases and J gave up 9 bases; unmatched junction bases: 13. This CDR3 has 14 amino acids. Germline CDR1 is LGHNA and CDR2 is YNFKEQ. The CDR3 sequence is CASRSTGAVCRQYF. The CDR3 DNA sequence: TGTGCCAGCAGATCGACAGGGGCCGTATGTCGGCAGTACTTC.

This clonotype was picked up one time. The CDR3: CASSVQGWAFF. The CDR3 DNA is TGTGCCAGCAGTGTACAGGGTTGGGCTTTCTTT. The J gene is TRBJ1-1, the V gene TRBV25-1; D may be TRBD1 (6 bases). Trimming left V 4 bases short and J 11 bases short, with 11 bases between. The germline CDR1 and CDR2 sequences are MGHDK and SYGVNS. The length of the CDR3 is 11 residues.

The genes are TRBV6-5 and TRBJ2-7, with 7 bases fitting TRBD1. Per the germline V gene, CDR1 is MNHEY and CDR2 is SVGAGI. Trimming cost V 6 bases and J 5 bases; bases outside gene matches: 13. This CDR3 region has 15 residues. The CDR3 here is CASSPGQALGDEQYF. CDR3 DNA: TGTGCCAGCAGCCCTGGACAGGCCTTAGGCGACGAGCAGTACTTC.